The 14 T cell receptor beta chains listed next were all sequenced from one sample in a study of T-cell memory formation after mild COVID-19. TCRdb re-called the 5' RACE reads with MiXCR, one entry per CDR3 protein. The sample includes roughly 200,000 distinct CDR3 sequences, around 9.5% seen only once; the top ten take 3.5%. The sample was PBMCs or a T cell subset sorted from them (not recorded which). The receptors here all came from a man younger than 30 who had mild COVID-19 (a few samples of this study predate the infection). Cell type and time point are not known.

This clonotype was seen more than once but under ten times. CDR3 amino acids: CASSGPRTGLSREPNEQFF. DNA of the CDR3: TGTGCCAGCAGCGGCCCCCGGACAGGGCTATCCCGAGAACCTAATGAGCAGTTCTTC. J is TRBJ2-1 and V is TRBV12-3 or TRBV12-4; 8 bases agree with TRBD1. This CDR3 is 19 amino acids long. V was pared by 6 bases and J by 7 bases, with 23 bases of the junction left unmatched.

This clonotype has only a few counts. The chain joins TRBV12-3 or TRBV12-4 to TRBJ2-2; the match to TRBD1 covers 7 bases. This CDR3 has 13 residues. J was trimmed by 7 bases and V by 6 bases; bases with no gene match: 5. As DNA, the CDR3 is TGTGCCAGCAGGACAGGGTTCGACGGGGAGCTGTTTTTT. Its protein product is CASRTGFDGELFF.

This clonotype was counted between two and nine times. The CDR3 bases are TGCAGTGTTGCCGGGATCCGCTACGAGCAGTACTTC. The encoded protein is CSVAGIRYEQYF. The J gene is TRBJ2-7, the V gene TRBV20-1, with D possibly matching TRBD2 (5 bases). The CDR3 is made up of 12 amino acids. The germline V and J ends were trimmed by 7 bases and 3 bases, with 13 bases remaining between them. CDR1 is DFQATT, CDR2 SNEGSKA, per germline (reference sequence).

This clonotype occurred a few times. The chain joins TRBV10-2 to TRBJ1-1, with unresolved D. Trimming shortened V by 6 bases and J by 4 bases, and 15 bases separated the two germline ends. The CDR3 covers 14 residues. Germline loops: CDR1 WSHSY, CDR2 SAAADI. The CDR3 sequence is CASRPTRVGTEAFF. The CDR3 bases are TGCGCCAGCAGACCCACGAGGGTAGGCACTGAAGCTTTCTTT.

The chain links TRBV29-1 to TRBJ1-1, with TRBD1 as a possible D gene (6 bases). CDR1 SQVTM and CDR2 ANQGSEA come from the germline V gene. This CDR3 spans 11 amino acids. Trimming cost V 8 bases and J 4 bases, with 11 bases left between them. CDR3 sequence reads: CSLGGGTEAFF. The CDR3 coding sequence is TGCAGCTTGGGAGGGGGCACTGAAGCTTTCTTT.

The J gene is TRBJ1-1, the V gene TRBV6-6; D unclear. Trimming removed 2 bases at V and 6 bases at J, with 10 bases between. Germline V gene data show CDR1 as MNHNY and CDR2 as SVGAGI (reference sequence). The CDR3 loop spans 13 amino acids. For the CDR3, the DNA is TGTGCCAGCAGTTACGCGGCCCCGGCTGAAGCTTTCTTT. Amino acids: CASSYAAPAEAFF.

This chain connects TRBV25-1 to TRBJ2-1; D ambiguous. Trimming pared 6 bases from V and 4 bases from J, leaving 16 bases between. Germline V gene data show CDR1 as MGHDK and CDR2 as SYGVNS. The CDR3 extends over 15 amino acids. The CDR3 sequence: CASSYLGGRYNEQFF. DNA for the CDR3: TGTGCCAGCAGCTACCTGGGCGGTCGTTACAATGAGCAGTTCTTC.

The chain uses TRBV20-1 and TRBJ2-4; D perhaps matches TRBD2 (6 bases). The CDR3 spans 16 residues. CDR1 and CDR2 (germline): DFQATT, SNEGSKA (reference sequence). Trimming removed 6 bases at V and 1 base at J, with 19 bases between. In DNA, the CDR3 is TGCAGTGCCATTAAACGCGGGGCCGTGGCCAAAAACATTCAGTACTTC. As protein: CSAIKRGAVAKNIQYF.

The chain couples TRBV7-2 to TRBJ2-3, with D maybe TRBD2 (6 bases). The CDR3 runs to 12 residues. CDR1 is SGHTA, CDR2 FQGNSA, per germline. V lost 11 bases, J lost 2 bases, and 11 bases lay in between. The DNA of the CDR3 is TGTGCCGGGCGGGATACCACAGATACGCAGTATTTT. Protein product: CAGRDTTDTQYF.

V and J are TRBV7-2 and TRBJ2-7; D is possibly TRBD1 (6 bases). Looked up from germline, CDR1 is SGHTA and CDR2 is FQGNSA. CDR3 length: 14 residues. Trimming removed 3 bases from V and 3 bases from J, with 12 bases in between. CDR3 DNA sequence: TGTGCCAGCAGCTTGGGAACAGGGTTCTACGAGCAGTACTTC. Its protein is CASSLGTGFYEQYF.

This clonotype was detected a few times. This chain connects TRBV6-6 to TRBJ2-2; 9 bases fit TRBD1. This CDR3 has 13 residues. Germline V lookup: CDR1 MNHNY, CDR2 SVGAGI (reference sequence). The V segment lost 11 bases and the J segment 14 bases; nucleotides outside the gene matches: 15. CDR3 sequence (DNA): TGTGCCTCGGGAACCGGGACAGGGAAAGTTCTGTTTTTT. This sequence encodes CASGTGTGKVLFF.

Ten or more counts support this clonotype. J is TRBJ1-4 and V is TRBV7-2; 10 nucleotides align to TRBD1. Germline CDR1 is SGHTA and CDR2 is FQGNSA. The CDR3 sequence is 13 residues long. The CDR3 loop is CATRGTGDEKLFF. The CDR3 region has the DNA TGTGCGACCAGGGGGACAGGGGACGAAAAACTGTTTTTT.

The chain recombines TRBV11-2 with TRBJ2-1; 13 bases are shared with TRBD2. Germline V gene sequence: CDR1 SGHAT, CDR2 FQNNGV. The V segment lost 1 base and the J segment 9 bases; nucleotides outside the gene matches: 12. There are 18 residues in the CDR3. In DNA, the CDR3 is TGTGCCAGCAGCTTAGCCTTACTAGCGGGGGGGATCGCGGGTGAGCAGTTCTTC. Translated, it gives CASSLALLAGGIAGEQFF.

The chain couples TRBV28 to TRBJ2-4, with 10 bases fitting TRBD1. Germline CDR1 MDHEN, CDR2 SYDVKM. This CDR3 spans 13 amino acids. With 6 bases clipped from V and 7 bases from J, the junction kept 3 bases outside the gene matches. CDR3 residues: CASSRQGANIQYF. In nucleotides, the CDR3 is TGTGCCAGCAGCCGACAGGGGGCGAACATTCAGTACTTC.